This paragraph covers one T cell receptor beta chain sequence. Its antigen is not known. This specimen comes from a study of T cell responses to AZD1222 COVID-19 vaccine. Regarding the study as a whole: Baseline seropositives among AZD1222 recipients totaled only five or six. Among the donors, most were white British and more were female, and clonal diversity was possibly underestimated. Spike-specific TCR breadth and depth grew following two AZD1222 doses.

Generated by immunoSEQ multiplex PCR, the TCRdb table keeps only in-frame clones and is missing some. The data contain under 150,000 clones, roughly 92% of them singletons. It was second doses at about 4 or about 12 weeks that were pooled. V was pared by 2 bases and J by 9 bases, with 12 bases of the junction left unmatched. Germline V gives CDR1 SEHNR, CDR2 FQNEAQ (reference sequence). The CDR3 spans 16 residues. The chain uses TRBV7-9 and TRBJ2-1, with 8 bases that match TRBD1. Sequences were derived from peripheral blood, sampled 28 days after the second AZD1222 dose. The receptor was derived from an adult who received the AZD1222 COVID-19 vaccine. CDR3 in amino acids: CASSLSKGTGKGEQFF. The CDR3 DNA follows: TGTGCCAGCAGCTTATCGAAGGGGACAGGAAAAGGTGAGCAGTTCTTC.